A selection of T cell receptor beta chains follows, all from one sample in a study of blood T cell repertoires in COVID-19. Some clones are missing from TCRdb's copy, which holds only in-frame ones; the method was immunoSEQ multiplex PCR. The sample carries roughly 70,000 clones, approximately 92% recorded once. The sample was peripheral blood. These receptors were collected from a human donor with active COVID-19. The donor label of this sample is uncertain. Each CDR3 is given with its conserved first and last residue. The D gene is left open where the match is weak. Size tells how often a clone was seen (once, few, many) or the class of an expanded clone, and some rows leave it out.

len: 13; abundance: NA; j_gene: TRBJ1-5; d_gene: TRBD1; v_gene: TRBV5-4; CDR3nt: TGTGCCAGCAGTGCAGGGGGCGGGCAGCCCCAGCATTTT; CDR3aa: CASSAGGGQPQHF
len: 17; abundance: once; j_gene: TRBJ2-6; d_gene: NA; v_gene: TRBV28; CDR3nt: TGTGCCAGCAGTTTACCGACTGGCGGGGCTGGGGCCAACGTCCTGACTTTC; CDR3aa: CASSLPTGGAGANVLTF
len: 16; abundance: NA; j_gene: TRBJ2-5; d_gene: TRBD2; v_gene: TRBV7-8; CDR3nt: TGTGCCAGCAGCACAACCTTAACTAGCGGGGAAGAGACCCAGTACTTC; CDR3aa: CASSTTLTSGEETQYF
len: 16; abundance: once; j_gene: TRBJ2-1; d_gene: NA; v_gene: TRBV11-3; CDR3nt: TGTGCCAGCAGCCCTACTAGCTATAGCTCCTACAATGAGCAGTTCTTC; CDR3aa: CASSPTSYSSYNEQFF
len: 16; abundance: NA; j_gene: TRBJ2-2; d_gene: TRBD1; v_gene: TRBV7-8; CDR3nt: TGTGCCAGCAGCTTAGCGGGGGGACAGGGGACCGGGGAGCTGTTTTTT; CDR3aa: CASSLAGGQGTGELFF
len: 14; abundance: NA; j_gene: TRBJ2-7; d_gene: NA; v_gene: TRBV28; CDR3nt: TGTGCCAGCAGATTAAGAGGGAGATCGGGAGAGCAGTACTTC; CDR3aa: CASRLRGRSGEQYF
len: 16; abundance: NA; j_gene: TRBJ2-1; d_gene: TRBD2; v_gene: TRBV11-2; CDR3nt: TGTGCCAGCAGTTTAGTCACTAGCGGGTATTACAATGAGCAGTTCTTC; CDR3aa: CASSLVTSGYYNEQFF
len: 18; abundance: NA; j_gene: TRBJ2-1; d_gene: TRBD2; v_gene: TRBV24-1; CDR3nt: TGTGCCACCAGTGAGACTAGCGGGAGGCTCCTTTCCTACAATGAGCAGTTCTTC; CDR3aa: CATSETSGRLLSYNEQFF
len: 14; abundance: NA; j_gene: TRBJ2-5; d_gene: TRBD2; v_gene: TRBV7-9; CDR3nt: TGTGCCAGCAGCCCTAGCGGTCTCCAAGAGACCCAGTACTTC; CDR3aa: CASSPSGLQETQYF
len: 13; abundance: NA; j_gene: TRBJ2-1; d_gene: TRBD1; v_gene: TRBV29-1; CDR3nt: TGCAGCGCAGGGGACAGGAGTTACAATGAGCAGTTCTTC; CDR3aa: CSAGDRSYNEQFF
len: 21; abundance: NA; j_gene: TRBJ2-1; d_gene: TRBD2; v_gene: TRBV27; CDR3nt: TGTGCCAGCAGTTCGCCGAGCGGGACTAGCGGGCCTCAGAGCTCCTACAATGAGCAGTTCTTC; CDR3aa: CASSSPSGTSGPQSSYNEQFF
len: 16; abundance: NA; j_gene: TRBJ2-3; d_gene: TRBD2; v_gene: TRBV7-9; CDR3nt: TGTGCCAGCAGCGCGGGACTAGCGGGGGCCACAGATACGCAGTATTTT; CDR3aa: CASSAGLAGATDTQYF
len: 14; abundance: NA; j_gene: TRBJ2-7; d_gene: NA; v_gene: TRBV27; CDR3nt: TGTGCCAGCAGTCGGGTTTCGGGAACTTACGAGCAGTACTTC; CDR3aa: CASSRVSGTYEQYF
len: 16; abundance: NA; j_gene: TRBJ2-3; d_gene: NA; v_gene: TRBV4-3; CDR3nt: TGCGCCAGCAGCCAAGACAGGCGATCCTACACAGATACGCAGTATTTT; CDR3aa: CASSQDRRSYTDTQYF
len: 14; abundance: NA; j_gene: TRBJ2-7; d_gene: TRBD2; v_gene: TRBV6-5; CDR3nt: TGTGCCAGCACCCGGGCGGGGGTGGGCCACGAGCAGTACTTC; CDR3aa: CASTRAGVGHEQYF
len: 14; abundance: NA; j_gene: TRBJ1-1; d_gene: TRBD1; v_gene: TRBV5-1; CDR3nt: TGCGCCAGCAGCCCCGACAGGGTGAACACTGAAGCTTTCTTT; CDR3aa: CASSPDRVNTEAFF
len: 14; abundance: NA; j_gene: TRBJ2-7; d_gene: NA; v_gene: TRBV11-3; CDR3nt: TGTGCCAGCAGCCCCCGGGACTCAGCCTACGAGCAGTACTTC; CDR3aa: CASSPRDSAYEQYF
len: 15; abundance: NA; j_gene: TRBJ1-5; d_gene: TRBD1; v_gene: TRBV19; CDR3nt: TGTGCCAGTATCGGAAGACAGGGATTTGGGCAGCCCCAGCATTTT; CDR3aa: CASIGRQGFGQPQHF
len: 14; abundance: NA; j_gene: TRBJ1-5; d_gene: NA; v_gene: TRBV19; CDR3nt: TGTGCCAGTGGCTTTAGGGAGACCAATCAGCCCCAGCATTTT; CDR3aa: CASGFRETNQPQHF
len: 13; abundance: NA; j_gene: TRBJ1-1; d_gene: NA; v_gene: TRBV7-8; CDR3nt: TGTGCCAGCAGCCCCCGACCGGTTCAGGGAGCTTTCTTT; CDR3aa: CASSPRPVQGAFF
len: 15; abundance: NA; j_gene: TRBJ2-3; d_gene: NA; v_gene: TRBV2; CDR3nt: TGTGCCAGCAGCCCCGCCAGGACACGAGGAGATACGCAGTATTTT; CDR3aa: CASSPARTRGDTQYF
len: 15; abundance: NA; j_gene: TRBJ1-4; d_gene: TRBD1; v_gene: TRBV10-2; CDR3nt: TGCGCCAGCAGTGAGTTACCCGGGACAGGCGAAAAACTGTTTTTT; CDR3aa: CASSELPGTGEKLFF
len: 13; abundance: NA; j_gene: TRBJ2-1; d_gene: TRBD2; v_gene: TRBV18; CDR3nt: TGTGCCAGCTCACCCGGGACTAGCGGAAATCAGTTCTTC; CDR3aa: CASSPGTSGNQFF
len: 12; abundance: NA; j_gene: TRBJ2-1; d_gene: NA; v_gene: TRBV29-1; CDR3nt: TGCAGCGGTGAGAGCTCCTACAATGAGCAGTTCTTC; CDR3aa: CSGESSYNEQFF
len: 13; abundance: NA; j_gene: TRBJ2-1; d_gene: NA; v_gene: TRBV29-1; CDR3nt: TGCAGCGTTGATCGTCAGATTTCAAATGAGCAGTTCTTC; CDR3aa: CSVDRQISNEQFF
len: 14; abundance: once; j_gene: TRBJ1-2; d_gene: TRBD1; v_gene: TRBV6-2/TRBV6-3; CDR3nt: TGTGCCAGCAGTATCAAGGGGGCGTTGAAGGGCTACACCTTC; CDR3aa: CASSIKGALKGYTF
len: 14; abundance: NA; j_gene: TRBJ2-7; d_gene: NA; v_gene: TRBV11-3; CDR3nt: TGTGCCAGCAGCTCAACAGGGAATTCCTACGAGCAGTACTTC; CDR3aa: CASSSTGNSYEQYF
len: 12; abundance: NA; j_gene: TRBJ2-3; d_gene: NA; v_gene: TRBV10-2; CDR3nt: TGCGCCAGCAGTGACCTTACAGATACGCAGTATTTT; CDR3aa: CASSDLTDTQYF
len: 16; abundance: NA; j_gene: TRBJ2-2; d_gene: NA; v_gene: TRBV15; CDR3nt: TGTGCCACCAGCAGAGACGCCGGGACAATTGCCGGGGAGCTGTTTTTT; CDR3aa: CATSRDAGTIAGELFF
len: 13; abundance: NA; j_gene: TRBJ1-4; d_gene: NA; v_gene: TRBV5-8; CDR3nt: TGTGCCAGCAGCTTGCGTGGAGATGAAAAACTGTTTTTT; CDR3aa: CASSLRGDEKLFF
len: 14; abundance: NA; j_gene: TRBJ1-4; d_gene: NA; v_gene: TRBV6-5; CDR3nt: TGTGCCAGCGGGACGACAGGTGATAATGAAAAACTGTTTTTT; CDR3aa: CASGTTGDNEKLFF
len: 17; abundance: once; j_gene: TRBJ2-3; d_gene: TRBD2; v_gene: TRBV7-8; CDR3nt: TGTGCCAGCAGCTTTGCCTCGGGACTAGCGGTGACAGATACGCAGTATTTT; CDR3aa: CASSFASGLAVTDTQYF
len: 15; abundance: NA; j_gene: TRBJ2-1; d_gene: NA; v_gene: TRBV11-3; CDR3nt: TGTGCCAGCAGCCAAACTACTAGGGCCTACAATGAGCAGTTCTTC; CDR3aa: CASSQTTRAYNEQFF
len: 12; abundance: NA; j_gene: TRBJ2-7; d_gene: NA; v_gene: TRBV19; CDR3nt: TGTGCCAGTAGTATAGACCGCTACGAGCAGTACTTC; CDR3aa: CASSIDRYEQYF
len: 13; abundance: once; j_gene: TRBJ2-5; d_gene: NA; v_gene: TRBV7-9; CDR3nt: TGTGCCAGCAGCTTAGGGACACAAGAGACCCAGTACTTC; CDR3aa: CASSLGTQETQYF
len: 15; abundance: NA; j_gene: TRBJ2-3; d_gene: TRBD2; v_gene: TRBV20-1; CDR3nt: TGCAGTGCTAGTAGTTCTAGCGGGGTCACAGATACGCAGTATTTT; CDR3aa: CSASSSSGVTDTQYF
len: 14; abundance: NA; j_gene: TRBJ1-1; d_gene: TRBD1; v_gene: TRBV2; CDR3nt: TGTGCCAGCCAGGAGACAGGGCGGTTTGGTGAAGCTTTCTTT; CDR3aa: CASQETGRFGEAFF
len: 11; abundance: NA; j_gene: TRBJ2-1; d_gene: NA; v_gene: TRBV12-3/TRBV12-4; CDR3nt: TGTGCCAGCAGTTTCAACAGGGTGCAGTTCTTC; CDR3aa: CASSFNRVQFF
len: 13; abundance: NA; j_gene: TRBJ1-2; d_gene: TRBD1; v_gene: TRBV2; CDR3nt: TGTGCCAGCAGGGGGACAGGGACCTATGGCTACACCTTC; CDR3aa: CASRGTGTYGYTF
len: 16; abundance: NA; j_gene: TRBJ1-2; d_gene: TRBD1; v_gene: TRBV24-1; CDR3nt: TGTGCCACCAGTGAGGGCGGGAATACAGGGGGCGCGGGCTACACCTTC; CDR3aa: CATSEGGNTGGAGYTF
len: 15; abundance: NA; j_gene: TRBJ2-7; d_gene: NA; v_gene: TRBV6-1; CDR3nt: TGTGCCAGCAGTGAAAGGACGGGGGGCGCGTACGAGCAGTACTTC; CDR3aa: CASSERTGGAYEQYF
len: 17; abundance: NA; j_gene: TRBJ2-1; d_gene: TRBD1; v_gene: TRBV5-6; CDR3nt: TGTGCCAGCAGCTCTTACGGGACAGGGGGTTCCTACAATGAGCAGTTCTTC; CDR3aa: CASSSYGTGGSYNEQFF
len: 16; abundance: few; j_gene: TRBJ1-4; d_gene: NA; v_gene: TRBV19; CDR3nt: TGTGCCAGTAAACCGCTCCGGTGGCAGGGAGGAGAAAAACTGTTTTTT; CDR3aa: CASKPLRWQGGEKLFF
len: 13; abundance: NA; j_gene: TRBJ1-6; d_gene: NA; v_gene: TRBV19; CDR3nt: TGTGCCAGTAGTTTCTCGGGTAATTCACCCCTCCACTTT; CDR3aa: CASSFSGNSPLHF
len: 17; abundance: NA; j_gene: TRBJ2-2; d_gene: TRBD2; v_gene: TRBV9; CDR3nt: TGTGCCAGCAGCGTAGCACTAGCGGGAGGGCGAACCGGGGAGCTGTTTTTT; CDR3aa: CASSVALAGGRTGELFF
len: 16; abundance: NA; j_gene: TRBJ2-3; d_gene: TRBD2; v_gene: TRBV27; CDR3nt: TGTGCCAGCAGTTGGGGACTATTGGGAAGCACAGATACGCAGTATTTT; CDR3aa: CASSWGLLGSTDTQYF
len: 13; abundance: NA; j_gene: TRBJ1-1; d_gene: TRBD1; v_gene: TRBV29-1; CDR3nt: TGCAGCGCGAGACCGACAGGGGGCACTGAAGCTTTCTTT; CDR3aa: CSARPTGGTEAFF
len: 18; abundance: NA; j_gene: TRBJ1-1; d_gene: NA; v_gene: TRBV4-1; CDR3nt: TGCGCCAGCAGCCAAGAATCCTTAGGGTTACAGGGGAACACTGAAGCTTTCTTT; CDR3aa: CASSQESLGLQGNTEAFF
len: 14; abundance: once; j_gene: TRBJ2-7; d_gene: TRBD1; v_gene: TRBV18; CDR3nt: TGTGCCAGCGCGAGGACAGGGGGTATCTACGAGCAGTACTTC; CDR3aa: CASARTGGIYEQYF